This TCR beta chain came from a study of cytomegalovirus exposure and HLA in healthy donors (dated by TCRdb to about 2017). Context from the whole study: According to a later analysis, the approximately 120 validation repertoires were produced on the same platform as the roughly 700 repertoires of the first cohort. The study aimed to test whether signatures of past pathogen exposure could be identified by cataloging public T cell receptors. A separate validation cohort of 100 to 150 different subjects was used in addition to the 666-subject first cohort. High-throughput TCR immunosequencing, statistical association of individual TCRs with disease status, and machine learning were combined to predict cytomegalovirus infection status.

The donors were included in the validation cohort of over a hundred subjects, a group kept apart from the approximately 690-subject first cohort. Library method: the immunoSEQ multiplex PCR assay. For the original study's pipeline: To diagnose cytomegalovirus status from the catalog of TCR beta chain sequences, a statistical classification framework was built. TCRdb obtained this table from immuneACCESS and retained in-frame rearrangements with V and J assigned. These tables miss some clones; where compared with another copy, unresolved V genes account for less than half of the shortfall, and the remainder is unexplained. The D gene and trimming were derived from the DNA, and the V and J assignments and clone size from that table. This sample has around 300,000 clones in its table, and around 85% of those were observed once. The top ten clones comprise around 1% of the sample. Findings and caveats that apply to the study as a whole: Most TCR sequences were observed very rarely across donors, whereas some public TCRs were present in many individuals. A total of fewer than 200 TCR beta chains were listed by the study as associated with cytomegalovirus. A later analysis lacked HLA typing for the validation cohort, so it scored co-occurrence in that cohort across all 120 or so repertoires. The classifier was reported to diagnose cytomegalovirus status with high specificity and sensitivity in both the original and validation cohorts. A few of the identified cytomegalovirus-associated TCR beta chains were confirmed in vitro to be specific for cytomegalovirus antigens. In a later analysis, TCRs clustered in the first cohort were found to also tend to co-occur in the roughly 120 validation repertoires, with 94% of cluster scores above 0. It was suggested by the authors that the approach could potentially be generalized to other disease states and immunological phenotypes.

A note on this clone: Its antigen is unknown. Base qualities are not at hand, and no much larger clone is one base apart.

The CDR3 measures 13 amino acids from cysteine to phenylalanine. This entry keeps only the CDR3 DNA: 39 bases, framed from base 1. V loses 11 bases, J loses 3 bases, and the germline ends lie 17 bases apart. Sequences MNHNS (CDR1) and SASEGT (CDR2) are obtained from the germline V gene. The sequence was collected from a woman younger than 35 in good health and CMV-seronegative. Source material: PBMCs. The chain is encoded by TRBV6-1 joined to TRBJ2-7; the D gene is possibly TRBD1, with 5 bases matching. The CDR3 region reads CASLLGVGYEQYF. The bases are TGTGCCTCACTTCTAGGGGTCGGCTACGAGCAGTACTTC.